Below, 21 T cell receptor beta chains from the same sample are listed, as sequenced in a study of blood T cell repertoires in COVID-19. Data came from immunoSEQ multiplex PCR; TCRdb stores just in-frame clones and leaves some out. The top ten hold about 1.8% of the sample, which has around 280,000 clones, approximately 88% seen once. The source material was PBMCs or T cells enriched from blood (not recorded which). The receptors shown here come from a woman in her forties who had recovered from COVID-19.

V gene TRBV7-9 combines with J gene TRBJ2-5, with 7 bases aligning to TRBD2. Unmatched junction bases numbered 13, after V lost 6 bases and J lost 3 bases. CDR3 size: 16 residues. CDR1 and CDR2 from the germline V gene are SEHNR and FQNEAQ (reference sequence). The CDR3 sequence: CASSSPHNLAEETQYF. Here the CDR3 DNA reads TGTGCCAGCAGTTCACCCCATAATCTAGCGGAAGAGACCCAGTACTTC.

The gene calls are TRBV6-2 or TRBV6-3 and TRBJ2-1; D is perhaps TRBD1 (5 bases). The CDR3 is made up of 14 amino acids. Germline V gene data show CDR1 as MNHEY and CDR2 as SVGEGT. Trimming shortened V by 5 bases and J by 1 base, and 9 bases separated the two germline ends. CDR3: CASSDQGSYNEQFF. The CDR3 nucleotides read TGTGCCAGCAGTGACCAGGGATCCTACAATGAGCAGTTCTTC.

This rearrangement joins TRBV28 to TRBJ2-2, with 7 bases lining up with TRBD2. There are 18 residues in the CDR3. V lost 2 bases to trimming and J lost 3 bases; unmatched junction nucleotides: 12. CDR1 and CDR2 from the germline V gene are MDHEN and SYDVKM. The CDR3 here is CASSLRRSSGYDTGELFF. CDR3 nucleotide sequence: TGTGCCAGCAGTTTACGTAGGTCTAGCGGCTACGACACCGGGGAGCTGTTTTTT.

The CDR3 is CASSLGGQGGTDTQYF. CDR3 DNA: TGCGCCAGCAGCTTAGGGGGACAGGGTGGGACAGATACGCAGTATTTT. V gene TRBV5-1 combines with J gene TRBJ2-3, with 9 bases aligning to TRBD1. The CDR3 is made up of 16 amino acids. The germline gives CDR1 SGHRS, CDR2 YFSETQ. Trimming cost V 2 bases and J 3 bases; bases outside gene matches: 7.

The chain recombines TRBV6-1 with TRBJ1-1; D remains ambiguous. Trimming took 2 bases from V and 0 from J, leaving 4 bases between them. CDR1 MNHNS and CDR2 SASEGT come from the germline V gene. This CDR3 region has 13 residues. CDR3 coding DNA: TGTGCCAGCAGTGAAACAGTGAACACTGAAGCTTTCTTT. This translates into CASSETVNTEAFF.

Written as DNA, the CDR3 is TGCGCCAGCAGTGGACTCAGGAACACTGAAGCTTTCTTT. This encodes CASSGLRNTEAFF. The chain recombines TRBV10-1 with TRBJ1-1; D not resolved. Germline V gives CDR1 WNHNN, CDR2 SYGVQD (reference sequence). The CDR3 runs 13 residues. V lost 4 bases and J 1 base, leaving 7 bases between the germline ends.

This clone was seen only a few times. V is TRBV3-1 (or the pseudogene TRBV3-2) and J is TRBJ2-7; D uncertain. The V end was cut by 1 base, the J end by 1 base, with 8 bases between. The CDR3 totals 14 residues. The germline V gene encodes CDR1 LGHDT and CDR2 YNNKEL (reference sequence). This CDR3 reads CASSQVYSSYEQYF. DNA of the CDR3: TGTGCCAGCAGCCAAGTTTACAGTTCCTACGAGCAGTACTTC.

V gene TRBV7-9 combines with J gene TRBJ2-2, with 7 bases matching TRBD1. V shed 8 bases, J shed 3 bases, and the junction held 12 bases outside the gene matches. CDR1 and CDR2 (germline): SEHNR, FQNEAQ (reference sequence). The CDR3 covers 16 residues. CDR3 loop: CASPGFDRVYTGELFF. The CDR3 DNA sequence: TGTGCCAGCCCGGGTTTTGACAGGGTGTACACCGGGGAGCTGTTTTTT.

V is TRBV6-5 and J is TRBJ1-1; D unresolved. Trimming removed 0 bases at V and 3 bases at J, with 11 bases between. From germline, CDR1 is MNHEY and CDR2 SVGAGI. The CDR3 is 15 amino acids. The CDR3 DNA sequence: TGTGCCAGCAGTTACTCGGGCCAGTCTTACACTGAAGCTTTCTTT. It is translated as CASSYSGQSYTEAFF.

The chain links TRBV5-1 to TRBJ1-1, with D perhaps TRBD1 (5 bases). Germline lookup yields CDR1 SGHRS and CDR2 YFSETQ. V shed 9 bases and J shed 3 bases, with 18 bases lying between them. The CDR3 is 14 amino acids. CDR3 protein: CATTKERGDTEAFF. The CDR3 DNA is TGCGCCACCACAAAAGAGCGGGGCGACACTGAAGCTTTCTTT.

In regard to this clone: Other nucleotide sequences from this sample produce the same CDR3. This chain uses TRBV19 with TRBJ1-2; 7 nucleotides line up with TRBD1. Germline V gives CDR1 LNHDA, CDR2 SQIVND (reference sequence). This CDR3 spans 13 amino acids. V shed 5 bases, J shed 6 bases, and the junction held 6 bases outside the gene matches. The CDR3 sequence is CASSPRQGNGYTF. The CDR3 DNA follows: TGTGCCAGTAGTCCGCGACAGGGCAATGGCTACACCTTC. Variable domain in full (rest from reference TRBV19 and TRBJ1-2): DGGITQSPKYLFRKEGQNVTLSCEQNLNHDAMYWYRQDPGQGLRLIYYSQIVNDFQKGDIAEGYSVSREKKESFPLTVTSAQKNPTAFYLCASSPRQGNGYTFGSGTRLTVV.

V usage is TRBV5-1 and J usage is TRBJ1-1, with TRBD1 matching 7 bases. The CDR3 contains 15 residues. Germline CDR1 reads SGHRS; CDR2 reads YFSETQ. With V trimmed by 0 bases and J by 5 bases, 7 bases remained unmatched. The CDR3 DNA follows: TGCGCCAGCAGCTTGGTAGGCAGGGGGAGGACTGAAGCTTTCTTT. This translates into CASSLVGRGRTEAFF. Full variable domain (missing parts from reference TRBV5-1 and TRBJ1-1): KAGVTQTPRYLIKTRGQQVTLSCSPISGHRSVSWYQQTPGQGLQFLFEYFSETQRNKGNFPGRFSGRQFSNSRSEMNVSTLELGDSALYLCASSLVGRGRTEAFFGQGTRLTVV.

The chain employs TRBV7-8 and TRBJ1-1; unclear D gene. There are 12 residues in the CDR3. Germline CDR1 reads SGHVS; CDR2 reads FQNEAQ. Trimming cost V 5 bases and J 5 bases, with 9 bases left between them. The CDR3 protein is CASSPTGTEAFF. CDR3 DNA: TGTGCCAGCAGCCCTACGGGGACTGAAGCTTTCTTT.

The chain combines TRBV13 with TRBJ2-1, with D possibly matching TRBD1 (5 bases). V was trimmed by 5 bases and J by 4 bases, leaving 12 bases between them. The CDR3 sequence is 14 residues long. The V gene's germline CDR1 is PRHDT and CDR2 FYEKMQ (reference sequence). The CDR3 DNA reads TGTGCCAGCAGCACGAGAACAGGATACAATGAGCAGTTCTTC. This sequence encodes CASSTRTGYNEQFF.

The chain employs TRBV3-1 (or the pseudogene TRBV3-2) and TRBJ1-6, with 7 bases aligning to TRBD1. V lost 4 bases to trimming and J lost 6 bases; unmatched junction nucleotides: 6. The length of the CDR3 is 15 residues. CDR1 and CDR2 (germline): LGHDT, YNNKEL (reference sequence). This CDR3 reads CASSPRDSRNSPLHF. The CDR3 DNA is TGTGCCAGCAGCCCCCGGGACAGTCGTAATTCACCCCTCCACTTT.

V and J are TRBV29-1 and TRBJ2-1; the D gene is possibly TRBD2 (5 bases). V lost 8 bases and J lost 0, with 14 bases in between. The CDR3 loop spans 14 amino acids. Germline V gene data show CDR1 as SQVTM and CDR2 as ANQGSEA. Here the CDR3 reads CSCGSGSSYNEQFF. In nucleotides, the CDR3 is TGCAGCTGTGGGAGCGGCAGCTCCTACAATGAGCAGTTCTTC.

CDR3 DNA sequence: TGTGCCTGGAAAAGACAAGGCTATCCTAACTATGGCTACACCTTC. It is translated as CAWKRQGYPNYGYTF. The V call is TRBV30, the J call TRBJ1-2, with unresolved D. Per germline, CDR1 GTSNPN and CDR2 SVGIG (reference sequence). V was shortened by 4 bases and J by 0 bases, with 15 bases between the two germline ends. This CDR3 comprises 15 residues.

The chain employs TRBV30 and TRBJ2-5, with TRBD2 as a possible D gene (7 bases). V was pared by 8 bases and J by 4 bases, with 14 bases between. CDR3 size: 12 residues. In germline, CDR1 is GTSNPN, CDR2 SVGIG (reference sequence). The CDR3 region is CAQTRGGETQYF. The CDR3 DNA sequence: TGTGCCCAAACAAGGGGGGGAGAGACCCAGTACTTC. The whole variable domain, filled in from reference TRBV30 and TRBJ2-5, reads SQTIHQWPATLVQPVGSPLSLECTVEGTSNPNLYWYRQAAGRGLQLLFYSVGIGQISSEVPQNLSASRPQDRQFILSSKKLLLSDSGFYLCAQTRGGETQYFGPGTRLLVL.

CDR3 DNA: TGTGCCAGCAGCTTTTCCAGCGGGAGCAAGCGGTTGGCGACCCAGTACTTC. Protein: CASSFSSGSKRLATQYF. The chain has TRBV7-8 and TRBJ2-5; 8 bases agree with TRBD2. CDR1 and CDR2 (germline): SGHVS, FQNEAQ. The CDR3 spans 17 residues. The V and J ends lost 3 bases and 7 bases, in that order; junction bases with no gene match: 16. Variable domain in full (rest from reference TRBV7-8 and TRBJ2-5): GAGVSQSPRYKVAKRGQDVALRCDPISGHVSLFWYQQALGQGPEFLTYFQNEAQLDKSGLPSDRFFAERPEGSVSTLKIQRTQQEDSAVYLCASSFSSGSKRLATQYFGPGTRLLVL.

The chain uses TRBV30 and TRBJ2-1, with 8 bases lining up with TRBD2. Germline CDR1 reads GTSNPN; CDR2 reads SVGIG (reference sequence). This CDR3 region has 15 residues. The ends lost 2 bases at V and 6 bases at J; junction bases unmatched: 9. For the CDR3, the DNA is TGTGCCTGGAGTTGGGGCGGGACTAGTGGCAATGAGCAGTTCTTC. Translating it yields CAWSWGGTSGNEQFF.

The chain uses TRBV19 and TRBJ2-2; 10 bases match TRBD1. The germline V gene encodes CDR1 LNHDA and CDR2 SQIVND (reference sequence). Unmatched junction bases numbered 7, after V lost 6 bases and J lost 6 bases. The CDR3 length is 15 residues. CDR3 in DNA: TGTGCCAGTAGACCCGGGACAGGGGTGGCCGGGGAGCTGTTTTTT. Its protein product is CASRPGTGVAGELFF.